This entry is about one T cell receptor beta chain. Its antigen is still unknown. No base quality values were provided; no much bigger clone lies one nucleotide off. The CDR3 starts with the cysteine, ends with the phenylalanine, and has 15 residues. CDR3 DNA only is kept here, 45 bases in frame from base 1. Trimming takes 3 bases from V and 1 base from J, and the germline ends sit 16 bases apart. CDR1 and CDR2 are read off the germline V gene (reference sequence) as GTSNPN and SVGIG. Using the deep immunoSEQ assay, TCR CDR3 regions were amplified from genomic DNA by multiplex PCR. Extracted genomic DNA from each cell subset was distributed evenly across all wells of several immunoSEQ 96-well plates, and each plate was treated as a replicate. Each replicate PCR for sorted subsets received 150 to 250 ng genomic DNA, equal to about 30,000 T cell genomes. Purified libraries were measured with a Qubit 3.0 fluorometer, size-checked on a Bioanalyzer 2100, and measured again with the KAPA Library Quantification kit. A separate single-read 150-cycle Illumina NextSeq 550 flow cell was used to sequence each immunoSEQ 96-well plate. For the original study's pipeline: Because the immunoSEQ output included only junctional sequences and no quality scores, the filtering could not be the same as the filtering used for full-length reads. To assign V/J genes and CDR3, sequences were annotated using PyIR, a Python wrapper for IgBLAST v1.9, with IMGT germline references. Reads were removed for weak V/J assignments (E-value above 1e-6), missing CDR3, stop codons, out-of-frame junctions, or ambiguous translated residues. V3J clonotypes were defined by identical inferred V gene, J gene, and CDR3 amino acid sequence. To compute the percentage overlap between repertoires, the number of shared unique clonotypes was divided by the size of the smaller repertoire. Richness of each repertoire was evaluated using RTK rarefaction, the Chao1 estimator, and Recon v2.1 estimates of unobserved clonotypes. OLGA was used to compute generation probabilities for all TCRbeta clonotypes that the gDNA method yielded from four donors. Entries here come from immuneACCESS through TCRdb and include only in-frame sequences with V and J called. Some clones fail to appear in such tables; in the studies checked, an unresolved V gene covers under half of the shortfall, and the cause of the remainder is unknown. V, J and clone size are taken as reported in that table, and D and trimming were inferred from the DNA itself. The sample profile shows about 600,000 clones; more than 95% of them were found once. The ten largest clones capture 0.045% to 0.07% of the sample.

The sample originates from a study of shared clonotypes between healthy human individuals (dated by TCRdb to about 2020). A note on the overall study: The cohort included three men and a couple of women between 18 and 49 years of age. For each donor, CD4 naive and CD4 memory were each run on three plates, CD8 naive on two plates, and CD8 memory on one plate. Blood TCR repertoires of four to six healthy adults were deeply sequenced to estimate repertoire size and the extent of clonotype sharing between individuals. Different laboratories and diverse techniques were used to prepare libraries and sequence TCR repertoires, to increase sequencing depth and limit assay-specific biases. Each donor's leukapheresis produced roughly between roughly 0.85 and 9.5 billion PBMCs. What the authors observed across the whole study: Compared with non-shared clonotypes, clonotypes shared by all four sorted-subset donors had higher generation probabilities. About 5% of naive CD4, around 3.6% of naive CD8, roughly 2.4% of memory CD4, and more than 0.35% of memory CD8 clonotypes were shared across four donors. Estimated clonotype richness was generally larger for naive than for memory subsets. Sampling was restricted to blood, and TCR repertoires in tissues likely differ from the TCR repertoires found in blood. Based on pairwise subsampling, the degree of clonotype sharing among donors was expected to be affected by sequencing depth. Because the study included a small number of donors, the genetic and exposure-history diversity represented was limited. Rarefaction of sorted-subset datasets indicated incomplete sequencing despite the large sequencing depth.

Donors were healthy HIV-negative adults with no recently reported acute infections or vaccinations. Every donor was a Caucasian adult living in Nashville, Tennessee, USA. CD4+ T cells were enriched by magnetic negative selection, after which naive cells were positively selected on CD45RA and the negative fraction was taken as the memory subset. After blood collection by leukapheresis, PBMCs were isolated using Ficoll-Histopaque density gradient centrifugation and then cryopreserved in the vapor phase of liquid nitrogen. Analytical flow cytometry was used to check the purity and quantity of each magnetically sorted T cell population. Genomic DNA was isolated from each sorted fraction and quantified by UV absorbance on a Nanodrop 2000c.

The sequenced sample consisted of naive CD4+ T cells sorted from blood. Taken with the paper, the label for cell subset or site translates to: CD45RA+ positively selected. Rearrangement joined TRBV30 to TRBJ2-7, and the D gene may be TRBD1, 6 bases matching. The TCR comes from a woman between 25 and 40 years old in good health. The DNA sequence reads TGTGCCTGGAGACCTGTCGACAGGAGATCCTACGAGCAGTACTTC. Translated, this gives CAWRPVDRRSYEQYF.